This T cell receptor (beta chain) emerged from a study of blood T cell repertoires in COVID-19. Whole-study context: Acute and convalescent COVID-19 samples came from the United States, Italy and Spain.

The table came from immunoSEQ multiplex PCR; TCRdb's copy has only in-frame clones and leaves some out. Here the sample spans about 95,000 clones, 81% being singletons. Patients of the Seattle cohort, enrolled during active infection, were followed longitudinally. This CDR3 comprises 14 residues. Trimming took 6 bases from V and 5 from J; bases not matched to a gene: 7. Per the germline V gene, CDR1 is MGHDK and CDR2 is SYGVNS. The chain has TRBV25-1 and TRBJ2-1, with TRBD2 identical over 7 bases. The sample taken for sequencing was peripheral blood. The source is a man at least 80 years old with COVID-19, enrolled during active disease. The CDR3 sequence: CASREPGLHNEQFF. For the CDR3, the DNA is TGTGCCAGCAGGGAACCGGGACTACACAATGAGCAGTTCTTC.